A selection of T cell receptor beta chains follows, all from one sample in a study of cytomegalovirus exposure and HLA in healthy donors. Produced via immunoSEQ multiplex PCR; TCRdb's table is partial and in-frame only. The profile shows 150,000 to 250,000 clones, 75% to 85% of them singletons. Sample: PBMCs. Source of these receptors: a woman aged 45-65 years in good health and CMV-seropositive. The CDR3 runs from the conserved cysteine through the conserved F or W. Fields, in order: J gene, V gene, D gene, clone size, CDR3 DNA, CDR3 protein. The D gene is left open where the match is weak. Clone size is given for some rows only: seen once, a few or many times, or a class if the clone is expanded.

TRBJ1-2	TRBV7-2	.	.	TGTGCCAGCAGCCCCAGGGGAAGTACAGGGTTCGTGGATAACTATGGCTACACCTTC	CASSPRGSTGFVDNYGYTF
TRBJ2-7	TRBV2	TRBD1	few	TGTGCCACCAGCCGGGACAGGGCTTACGAGCAGTACTTC	CATSRDRAYEQYF
TRBJ2-1	TRBV9	.	.	TGTGCCAGCAGCCAGTCTGTGACGGGGGATGAGCAGTTCTTC	CASSQSVTGDEQFF
TRBJ2-3	TRBV15	TRBD2	.	TGTGCCACCAGCAGAGTGGTACTAGCGGGAGGAGATACGCAGTATTTT	CATSRVVLAGGDTQYF
TRBJ2-7	TRBV18	.	.	TGTGCCAGCTCGTACCAAGAACTCTCCTACGAGCAGTACTTC	CASSYQELSYEQYF
TRBJ2-2	TRBV19	.	.	TGTGCCAGTAGGACAGGACCGAACACCGGGGAGCTGTTTTTT	CASRTGPNTGELFF
TRBJ1-1	TRBV28	.	.	TGTGCCAGCATCATACCGGGACTGTCGTACACTGAAGCTTTCTTT	CASIIPGLSYTEAFF
TRBJ1-3	TRBV28	.	once	TGTGCCAGCCAGGGATCTGGAAACACCATATATTTT	CASQGSGNTIYF
TRBJ2-1	TRBV19	TRBD2	.	TGTGCCAGTAGTCCCATAGGACTAGCTGATCAGTTCTTC	CASSPIGLADQFF
TRBJ2-6	TRBV19	TRBD1	.	TGTGCCAGTAGTACGGGACAGGGGGGTTCTGGGGCCAACGTCCTGACTTTC	CASSTGQGGSGANVLTF
TRBJ2-1	TRBV5-1	.	.	TGCGCCAGCAGCTTGGCCGAGGGAAAGCAGTTCTTC	CASSLAEGKQFF
TRBJ1-3	TRBV13	.	few	TGTGCCAGCAGCAGCAGGGTCGACTCTGGAAACACCATATATTTT	CASSSRVDSGNTIYF
TRBJ2-7	TRBV10-3	TRBD2	.	TGTGCCATCAAGTCCGGGAGGCACTACGAGCAGTACTTC	CAIKSGRHYEQYF
TRBJ1-2	TRBV27	.	.	TGTGCCAGCAGGATGACAGGCCCCGGGGGCTACACCTTC	CASRMTGPGGYTF
TRBJ2-7	TRBV2	TRBD1	few	TGTGCCAGCAGAGAAGCCGGGACAGGGGGCTACGAGCAGTACTTC	CASREAGTGGYEQYF
TRBJ2-7	TRBV5-5	.	.	TGTGCCAGCAGCTTTACAGGGTTGTACGAGCAGTACTTC	CASSFTGLYEQYF
TRBJ2-4	TRBV6-5	.	.	TGTGCCAGCAGTCCATTGGAGGGAGCAGGAAACATTCAGTACTTC	CASSPLEGAGNIQYF
TRBJ2-3	TRBV27	TRBD2	few	TGTGCCAGCAGCTCAGGTAGCGGGGGGTCCACAGATACGCAGTATTTT	CASSSGSGGSTDTQYF
TRBJ2-1	TRBV7-3	TRBD2	.	TGTGCCAGCAGCTTAAACGACGGGAGGGAGCAGTTCTTC	CASSLNDGREQFF
TRBJ2-1	TRBV30	.	once	TGTGCCTGGAGTGTACGAAACCGGGAGTATAACAATGAGCAGTTCTTC	CAWSVRNREYNNEQFF
TRBJ2-7	TRBV21-1	.	.	TGTGCCAGCAGCAAAGCCGGACTAGCGGGGGCCTACGAGCAGTACTTC	CASSKAGLAGAYEQYF
TRBJ2-7	TRBV21-1	.	.	TGTGCCAGCAGCAAAGTGGGGACTAGCGGACCCTCCTACGAGCAGTACTTC	CASSKVGTSGPSYEQYF
TRBJ1-4	TRBV28	TRBD1	.	TGTGCCAGCAGTTCGAGACAGGGCCCAAATGAAAAACTGTTTTTT	CASSSRQGPNEKLFF
TRBJ2-7	TRBV5-4	.	.	TGTGCCAGCAGCTTGGCCAGGAACGAGCAGTACTTC	CASSLARNEQYF
TRBJ2-2	TRBV19	.	.	TGTGCCAGTAGACTAGGCTCCAAGCCAGCGAACACCGGGGAGCTGTTTTTT	CASRLGSKPANTGELFF
TRBJ2-7	TRBV28	TRBD1	.	TGTGCCAGCAGTTTGACAGGGCACTACGAGCAGTACTTC	CASSLTGHYEQYF
TRBJ2-5	TRBV5-5	.	few	TGTGCCAGCAGCCCGTTTCCCCCAGAGACCCAGTACTTC	CASSPFPPETQYF
TRBJ2-7	TRBV7-2	.	.	TGTGCCAGCAGCTTAGGGAGGGCCTCCTACGAGCAGTACTTC	CASSLGRASYEQYF
TRBJ2-1	TRBV5-1	.	.	TGCGCCAGCAGCTTGGGAACGGGAGCCTCCAATGAGCAGTTCTTC	CASSLGTGASNEQFF
TRBJ1-2	TRBV28	.	.	TGTGCCAGCACCGTCGGAGGGACCGCTAACTATGGCTACACCTTC	CASTVGGTANYGYTF
TRBJ2-3	TRBV7-9	TRBD2	.	TGTGCCAGCAATAGGCTAGCGGGGAGCACAGATACGCAGTATTTT	CASNRLAGSTDTQYF
TRBJ1-1	TRBV28	.	.	TGTGCCAGCAGTCCACCCGGACAGTCGGTGGCTTTCTTT	CASSPPGQSVAFF
TRBJ2-5	TRBV5-1	.	.	TGCGCCAGCAGCTTGGGACACGTCCAAGAGACCCAGTACTTC	CASSLGHVQETQYF
TRBJ2-7	TRBV7-2	.	.	TGTGCCAGCAGCTTAGCACTGGACGAGCAGTACTTC	CASSLALDEQYF
TRBJ1-1	TRBV6-1	.	.	TGTGCCAGCAGCGACGACATCTCCGGGAACACTGAAGCTTTCTTT	CASSDDISGNTEAFF
TRBJ2-7	TRBV15	.	.	TGTGCCACCAGCAGGGAGGGCCTTTCAATGGGGAGCTACGAGCAGTACTTC	CATSREGLSMGSYEQYF
TRBJ2-7	TRBV4-1	TRBD2	.	TGCGCCAGCAGTCGAACTAGCGGGAGTTCCTACGAGCAGTACTTC	CASSRTSGSSYEQYF
TRBJ1-1	TRBV19	.	.	TGTGCCAGTAGTATTTTCCCGGGTCTACGCACTGAAGCTTTCTTT	CASSIFPGLRTEAFF
TRBJ1-6	TRBV28	TRBD1	.	TGTGCCAGCAGTTCCCCCGCAGGGGGCTCCTATAATTCACCCCTCCACTTT	CASSSPAGGSYNSPLHF
TRBJ1-4	TRBV15	.	.	TGTGCCACCAGCAGAGATAGGTCCCAGGGAGGTGAAAAACTGTTTTTT	CATSRDRSQGGEKLFF
TRBJ2-7	TRBV6-5	TRBD1	few	TGTGCCAGCAGCCGCGGACAGGGTTACGAGCAGTACTTC	CASSRGQGYEQYF
TRBJ1-6	TRBV19	.	.	TGTGCCAGTAGGGATGACAGGACCTATAATTCACCCCTCCACTTT	CASRDDRTYNSPLHF
TRBJ2-1	TRBV28	TRBD2	.	TGTGCCAGTAAATCCAGCGGGGGGGTCCCCATTTACAATGAGCAGTTCTTC	CASKSSGGVPIYNEQFF
TRBJ1-1	TRBV19	.	.	TGTGCCAGTAGGGCGAACACTGAAGCTTTCTTT	CASRANTEAFF
TRBJ2-2	TRBV6-5	.	few	TGTGCCAGCAGTTACTCGACAGGGAACACCGGGGAGCTGTTTTTT	CASSYSTGNTGELFF
TRBJ1-2	TRBV6-1	TRBD1	.	TGTGCCAGCAACCCACAGGGGGGTTATGGCTACACCTTC	CASNPQGGYGYTF
TRBJ2-3	TRBV21-1	.	once	TGTGCCATCGCGGAGGGGGTAGCGGGAAAAGATACGCAGTATTTT	CAIAEGVAGKDTQYF
TRBJ2-3	TRBV7-2	TRBD2	.	TGTGCCAGCACCCCCCGCCGGGGGGGCCAAGCAGATACGCAGTATTTT	CASTPRRGGQADTQYF
TRBJ2-3	TRBV7-2	TRBD1	.	TGTGCCAGCAGCTTAGGGACAGGACGGTTAGATACGCAGTATTTT	CASSLGTGRLDTQYF
TRBJ2-5	TRBV5-4	TRBD1	.	TGTGCCAGCAGCCCAGGGGGCTTAGGTCTGATTGGGGGTAGGGAGACCCAGTACTTC	CASSPGGLGLIGGRETQYF
TRBJ2-7	TRBV5-6	TRBD2	.	TGTGCCAGCAGCCAGCGGGGGGTCTCTTACGAGCAGTACTTC	CASSQRGVSYEQYF
TRBJ2-3	TRBV9	.	.	TGTGCCAGCAGCCTGACACATAGCACAGATACGCAGTATTTT	CASSLTHSTDTQYF
TRBJ2-3	TRBV10-1	TRBD2	.	TGCGCCAGCAGTGAAGCTAGCGGGGGGGTAGATACGCAGTATTTT	CASSEASGGVDTQYF
TRBJ2-2	TRBV7-3	.	once	TGTGCCAGCAGCTTAACTAGTAAGGGGCCTGTCACCGGGGAGCTGTTTTTT	CASSLTSKGPVTGELFF
TRBJ2-1	TRBV2	.	.	TGTGCCAGCGGCGGCACATACAATGAGCAGTTCTTC	CASGGTYNEQFF
TRBJ2-3	TRBV7-8	.	.	TGTGCCAGCAGCTCTGATGGATCCCTAGCGCGGCGCACAGATACGCAGTATTTT	CASSSDGSLARRTDTQYF
TRBJ1-6	TRBV27	.	.	TGTGCCAGCAGTTCGACGACCGGGCCCCCGGGGCTCCACTTT	CASSSTTGPPGLHF
TRBJ1-1	TRBV9	.	.	TGTGCCAGCAGCAAAGGACAGACGAACACTGAAGCTTTCTTT	CASSKGQTNTEAFF
TRBJ1-1	TRBV18	TRBD1	once	TGTGCCAGCTCCCAGGACAGGGGCGAAGCTTTCTTT	CASSQDRGEAFF
TRBJ2-2	TRBV5-5	TRBD1	.	TGTGCCAGCAGCTTTCGGCCAGGGGGGAACACCGGGGAGCTGTTTTTT	CASSFRPGGNTGELFF